The 12 T cell receptor beta chains in this list originate from one sample, sequenced in a study of identical twins. TCRdb reprocessed the 5' RACE reads with MiXCR, giving one entry per CDR3 protein. The sample yields around 490,000 distinct CDR3 sequences, about 16% seen once. This sample also belongs to another study, concerning yellow fever vaccine responses in identical twins.

The sequenced sample consisted of CD4+ T cells sorted from blood. The receptors originated from a woman between 18 and 29 years old in good health.

This rearrangement joins TRBV24-1 to TRBJ2-1; 9 bases fit TRBD1. CDR3 length: 16 residues. The germline gives CDR1 KGHDR, CDR2 SFDVKD. The ends lost 3 bases at V and 6 bases at J; junction bases unmatched: 8. In DNA, the CDR3 is TGTGCCACCAGTGATCAACCGGGACAGGGAGGCAATGAGCAGTTCTTC. It translates to CATSDQPGQGGNEQFF.

The chain couples TRBV28 to TRBJ2-7; perhaps TRBD1 as D (6 bases). Per the germline V gene, CDR1 is MDHEN and CDR2 is SYDVKM. This CDR3 has 13 amino acids. The V end was cut by 7 bases, the J end by 0 bases, with 10 bases between. CDR3 DNA: TGTGCCAGCACCGCAGGGGACTCCTACGAGCAGTACGTC. Its translation is CASTAGDSYEQYV.

The table lists this clonotype with a few counts. The chain recombines TRBV20-1 with TRBJ2-2, with TRBD1 matching 8 bases. With 2 bases clipped from V and 7 bases from J, the junction kept 6 bases outside the gene matches. The CDR3 is 14 amino acids. The V gene's germline CDR1 is DFQATT and CDR2 SNEGSKA (reference sequence). CDR3 in amino acids: CSARQGAANGELFF. The CDR3 nucleotides are TGCAGTGCTAGACAGGGGGCAGCTAACGGGGAGCTGTTTTTT.

This clonotype has at least ten counts. This rearrangement joins TRBV9 to TRBJ2-1; TRBD2 is a possible D gene (5 bases). The V gene lost 0 bases and the J gene lost 6 bases, with 13 bases spanning the gap. Germline V gives CDR1 SGDLS, CDR2 YYNGEE. This CDR3 has 15 amino acids. CDR3 protein: CASSVGRERGNEQFF. The CDR3 nucleotides are TGTGCCAGCAGCGTAGGTCGGGAACGAGGCAATGAGCAGTTCTTC. The variable domain in full, with the rest retrieved from reference TRBV9 and TRBJ2-1, is DSGVTQTPKHLITATGQRVTLRCSPRSGDLSVYWYQQSLDQGLQFLIQYYNGEERAKGNILERFSAQQFPDLHSELNLSSLELGDSALYFCASSVGRERGNEQFFGPGTRLTVL.

The J gene is TRBJ1-1, the V gene TRBV12-3 or TRBV12-4; no definite D call. CDR3 length: 14 amino acids. Trimming cost V 3 bases and J 1 base, with 9 bases left between them. In DNA form, the CDR3 reads TGTGCCAGCAGTTTCGGTAACCGGAACACTGAAGCTTTCTTT. Protein product: CASSFGNRNTEAFF.

This clonotype has just a few counts. V is TRBV4-1 and J is TRBJ1-2, with no clear D. Trimming cost V 3 bases and J 3 bases, with 17 bases left between them. The germline V gene encodes CDR1 MGHRA and CDR2 YSYEKL. This CDR3 region has 16 residues. This CDR3 reads CASSQVAEGVYYGYTF. CDR3 in DNA: TGCGCCAGCAGCCAGGTCGCGGAAGGCGTTTACTATGGCTACACCTTC.

The chain recombines TRBV5-1 with TRBJ2-1, with a tentative D call TRBD1 (6 bases). This CDR3 is 17 amino acids long. CDR1 is SGHRS and CDR2 is YFSETQ in the germline V gene. Trimming took off 4 bases at V and 5 bases at J, with 22 bases between the two ends. The DNA for the CDR3 is TGCGCCAGCAGCAAATGGCACAGGGATCCCCATAACAATGAGCAGTTCTTC. Translation gives CASSKWHRDPHNNEQFF.

This clonotype has more than one count but fewer than ten. V gene TRBV11-2 combines with J gene TRBJ2-5; TRBD2 matches 11 bases. Trimming removed 5 bases from V and 3 bases from J; junction bases left unmatched: 8. The CDR3 consists of 16 residues. Looked up from germline, CDR1 is SGHAT and CDR2 is FQNNGV. The CDR3 protein is CASSKIAGGGKETQYF. In nucleotides, the CDR3 is TGTGCCAGCAGCAAGATAGCGGGAGGGGGGAAAGAGACCCAGTACTTC.

The chain carries TRBV20-1 and TRBJ2-3, with D perhaps matching TRBD2 (6 bases). The CDR3 is 15 amino acids. V shed 1 base and J shed 4 bases, with 15 bases lying between them. CDR1 is DFQATT, CDR2 SNEGSKA, per germline (reference sequence). CDR3 protein: CSARAPDYRPDTQYF. In DNA form, the CDR3 reads TGCAGTGCTAGAGCCCCGGACTATCGACCAGATACGCAGTATTTT.

This chain uses TRBV15 with TRBJ1-3; no clear D. The CDR3 consists of 15 residues. Trimming pared 1 base from V and 1 base from J, leaving 8 bases between. Germline-derived CDR1 and CDR2 are LNHNV and YYDKDF (reference sequence). The CDR3 nucleotides are TGTGCCACCAGCAGAGGGGATTCTTCTGGAAACACCATATATTTT. This codes for CATSRGDSSGNTIYF.

V usage is TRBV7-9 and J usage is TRBJ2-6, with D perhaps matching TRBD1 (5 bases). CDR3 length equals 14 residues. Germline V gene lookup returns CDR1 SEHNR and CDR2 FQNEAQ (reference sequence). V was cut by 5 bases and J by 4 bases, with 9 bases left in between. The CDR3 is CASSLKGGANVLTF. In DNA form, the CDR3 reads TGTGCCAGCAGCCTCAAGGGGGGGGCCAACGTCCTGACTTTC.

The chain uses TRBV10-3 and TRBJ2-1; TRBD2 agrees at 9 bases. The V gene end was trimmed by 6 bases and the J gene end by 2 bases; junction bases not matched to a gene: 5. The germline gives CDR1 ENHRY, CDR2 SYGVKD. The CDR3 is 15 amino acids. CDR3 DNA sequence: TGTGCCATCAGGGGGGCGGGAGGGGCCTACAATGAGCAGTTCTTC. This sequence encodes CAIRGAGGAYNEQFF.